One and the same sample provided the 16 T cell receptor beta chains below, sequenced in a study of spatial heterogeneity in lung cancer. Study findings and constraints: Counts of expanded alpha and beta TCRs within tumors tracked the tumor nonsynonymous mutation count.

These TCRs' antigens remain unknown. Time point here: sample taken at primary tumor resection. From the 5' RACE reads, TCRdb called clonotypes with MiXCR, one entry per CDR3 protein. The data hold some 7,000 distinct CDR3 sequences, with 13% to 15% observed a single time. This specimen was lung tumor tissue, taken at surgery. Receptors originate from a female donor with early-stage non-small cell lung cancer.

This clonotype appeared many times. With the library built for alpha chains, this beta chain is off target and its frequency is not meaningful. V and J are TRBV30 and TRBJ1-2, with D maybe TRBD1 (6 bases). The CDR3 runs 13 residues. CDR1 is GTSNPN and CDR2 is SVGIG in the germline V gene (reference sequence). With 1 base removed from V and 2 bases from J, the gap between germline ends came to 8 bases. CDR3 region: CAWSERGNYGYTF. DNA for the CDR3: TGTGCCTGGAGTGAGAGGGGGAACTATGGCTACACCTTC.

By share of the sample, this clonotype is medium-sized. The size of this beta chain means little, since it is a stray read in a library made for alpha chains. The V gene is TRBV6-1, the J gene TRBJ1-5, with 8 bases lining up with TRBD1. CDR1 and CDR2 from the germline V gene are MNHNS and SASEGT. Trimming cost V 6 bases and J 2 bases; bases outside gene matches: 12. This CDR3 is 17 amino acids long. CDR3: CASSPGQDYHGNQPQHF. In nucleotides, the CDR3 is TGTGCCAGCAGCCCGGGACAGGATTATCATGGCAATCAGCCCCAGCATTTT.

By its share, this clonotype is medium-sized. This beta chain appears as a stray read in a library generated for alpha chains; its size is not informative. The V call is TRBV10-2, the J call TRBJ1-2; possibly TRBD1 for D (6 bases). Germline V gene data show CDR1 as WSHSY and CDR2 as SAAADI. With 7 bases removed from V and 0 bases from J, the gap between germline ends came to 15 bases. This CDR3 comprises 15 residues. The CDR3 DNA is TGCGCCAGCAAGGGAATGACAGGAGCTAACTATGGCTACACCTTC. This codes for CASKGMTGANYGYTF.

There are many counts of this clonotype. Since the library was made to target alpha chains, this beta chain is a stray read and its abundance is not meaningful. This chain connects TRBV24-1 to TRBJ2-7, with D uncertain. This CDR3 is built from 14 residues. V lost 5 bases and J lost 2, with 12 bases in between. Germline values: CDR1 KGHDR, CDR2 SFDVKD. The CDR3, as DNA: TGTGCCACCAGTGCGGGCAGCCCACCCTACGAGCAGTACTTC. Protein sequence: CATSAGSPPYEQYF.

This clonotype has at least ten counts. Because the library targeted alpha chains, this beta chain is an off-target read whose size means little. This chain connects TRBV4-2 to TRBJ1-4; TRBD1 is a possible D gene (5 bases). Trimming left V 0 bases short and J 8 bases short, with 16 bases between. CDR3 length equals 16 residues. Germline V gene lookup returns CDR1 LGHNA and CDR2 YNFKEQ. The CDR3 sequence: CASSQDRSVKGEKLFF. The DNA of the CDR3 is TGTGCCAGCAGCCAAGATCGAAGTGTTAAGGGGGAAAAACTGTTTTTT.

This clonotype was observed at least ten times. Within a library made for alpha chains, this beta chain is off target, and its count is uninformative. The rearrangement uses TRBV20-1 and TRBJ2-7, with D unclear. CDR1 and CDR2 from the germline V gene are DFQATT and SNEGSKA (reference sequence). This CDR3 is 11 amino acids long. Trimming left V 8 bases short and J 2 bases short, with 10 bases between. DNA of the CDR3: TGCAGTTTAGGTCCTCCCTACGAGCAGTACTTC. As protein: CSLGPPYEQYF.

This clonotype counts as medium-sized (0.01 to 0.1%). This beta chain slipped into a library made for alpha chains as a stray read, so its size is not meaningful. J is TRBJ2-2 and V is TRBV7-3, with D hard to call. The CDR3 runs 11 residues. Germline CDR1 is SGHTA and CDR2 is FQGTGA. V lost 5 bases and J 2 bases, leaving 0 bases between the germline ends. The CDR3 DNA reads as TGTGCCAGCAGCAACACCGGGGAGCTGTTTTTT. Encoded protein: CASSNTGELFF.

This clonotype was seen repeatedly, ten times or more. Because the library targeted alpha chains, this beta chain is an off-target read whose size means little. The chain has TRBV12-3 or TRBV12-4 and TRBJ2-7; the D gene could be TRBD1 or TRBD2 (6 bases each). Trimming pared 3 bases from V and 6 bases from J, leaving 9 bases between. The CDR3 covers 12 residues. CDR3 residues: CASSFGGLEQYF. The DNA of the CDR3 is TGTGCCAGCAGTTTTGGGGGGCTCGAGCAGTACTTC.

In its sample, this clonotype was seen many times. This beta chain is off target for a library built for alpha chains, so its abundance means little. The chain carries TRBV11-3 and TRBJ2-1; perhaps TRBD1 as D (6 bases). This CDR3 contains 16 residues. V was clipped by 1 base and J by 7 bases, with 17 bases between them. The germline V gene has CDR1 SGHNT and CDR2 YENEEA. The CDR3 sequence is CASSLGQGQGSNEQFF. The CDR3 DNA sequence: TGTGCCAGCAGCTTAGGGCAGGGGCAGGGGAGTAATGAGCAGTTCTTC.

In this sample, this clonotype is medium-sized. In a library made to pick up alpha chains, this beta chain is a stray read with a size that means little. This chain joins TRBV7-2 and TRBJ1-1, with D tentatively TRBD1 (5 bases). The CDR3 is 17 amino acids. Per germline, CDR1 SGHTA and CDR2 FQGNSA. Trimming cost V 1 base and J 7 bases, with 22 bases left between them. Written as DNA, the CDR3 is TGTGCCAGCAGCTTAGGTAGTACAGGTCTCTCATGGGGTGAAGCTTTCTTT. It yields the protein CASSLGSTGLSWGEAFF.

This clonotype was counted ten times or more. Found in a library prepared for alpha chains, this beta chain is an off-target read, and its abundance has little meaning. This rearrangement joins TRBV29-1 to TRBJ2-3; D is uncertain. Germline V gene sequence: CDR1 SQVTM, CDR2 ANQGSEA. Trimming took off 5 bases at V and 5 bases at J, with 8 bases between the two ends. The CDR3 is made up of 11 amino acids. The CDR3 protein is CSVFGLDTQYF. The CDR3 DNA is TGCAGCGTTTTTGGGTTAGATACGCAGTATTTT.

This clonotype was recorded at least ten times. With the library built for alpha chains, this beta chain is off target and its frequency is not meaningful. The chain carries TRBV20-1 and TRBJ1-4, with TRBD1 as a possible D gene (6 bases). In germline, CDR1 is DFQATT, CDR2 SNEGSKA (reference sequence). The CDR3 totals 15 residues. Trimming cost V 0 bases and J 8 bases, with 16 bases left between them. The CDR3 bases are TGCAGTGCTAGAGATCGAGGAGAAAGGGGGGAAAAACTGTTTTTT. This gives the protein CSARDRGERGEKLFF.

This clonotype counts as medium-sized. This beta chain is off target for a library built for alpha chains, so its abundance means little. The chain uses TRBV7-2 and TRBJ1-1, with 7 bases lining up with TRBD1. In germline, CDR1 is SGHTA, CDR2 FQGNSA. The junction had 6 bases not matched to a gene; V was cut back by 1 base and J by 4 bases. The CDR3 consists of 15 residues. Here the CDR3 reads CASSLEAGGGTEAFF. The DNA for the CDR3 is TGTGCCAGCAGCTTAGAAGCAGGGGGTGGCACTGAAGCTTTCTTT. Filled out from reference TRBV7-2 and TRBJ1-1, the complete variable domain reads GAGVSQSPSNKVTEKGKDVELRCDPISGHTALYWYRQSLGQGLEFLIYFQGNSAPDKSGLPSDRFSAERTGGSVSTLTIQRTQQEDSAVYLCASSLEAGGGTEAFFGQGTRLTVV.

As concerns this clonotype: This beta chain appears as a stray read in a library generated for alpha chains; its size is not informative. V is TRBV7-2 and J is TRBJ2-3, with D maybe TRBD1 (6 bases). This CDR3 region has 14 residues. V was cut by 1 base and J by 5 bases, with 10 bases left in between. CDR1 and CDR2 from the germline V gene are SGHTA and FQGNSA. CDR3 bases: TGTGCCAGCAGCTTAGAACAGGGACGAGATACGCAGTATTTT. It codes for CASSLEQGRDTQYF.

Sample share makes this clonotype medium-sized. A library prepared for alpha chains yielded this beta chain as an off-target read; its size is of little meaning. V is TRBV7-9 and J is TRBJ2-1, with 9 bases identical to TRBD2. Losses at the gene ends were 3 bases for V and 3 bases for J; bases not matched to a gene: 3. This CDR3 has 15 residues. Per germline, CDR1 SEHNR and CDR2 FQNEAQ (reference sequence). CDR3 amino acids: CASSFVRGGYNEQFF. CDR3 coding DNA: TGTGCCAGCAGCTTCGTGCGGGGGGGCTACAATGAGCAGTTCTTC.

This clonotype has ten or more counts. The library was designed around alpha chains, so this beta chain is a stray read whose abundance carries little weight. The chain uses TRBV20-1 and TRBJ2-3; the D call may be TRBD1 or TRBD2 (5 bases each). This CDR3 spans 17 amino acids. The germline gives CDR1 DFQATT, CDR2 SNEGSKA (reference sequence). V lost 1 base and J 4 bases, leaving 21 bases between the germline ends. The CDR3 is CSARAFFGGGSADTQYF. CDR3 bases: TGCAGTGCTAGAGCCTTCTTCGGTGGGGGTTCAGCAGATACGCAGTATTTT.